The 12 T cell receptor beta chains in this list originate from one sample, sequenced in a study of T-cell reconstitution after alpha-beta-depleted transplantation in children. Overall study results and limits: The study reportedly traced alpha-beta T cells about two months after transplant to several hundred expanded graft clones.

It was with unique molecular identifiers that the TCRbeta library was prepared. TCRdb analysed the PCR reads with MiXCR anew, one entry per CDR3 protein. Altogether roughly 30,000 distinct CDR3 sequences are present, 5.5% to 7% being singletons, with the ten largest covering roughly 27%. These receptors have no known antigen. Specimen: peripheral blood, collected 60 days after TCRalphabeta/CD19-depleted stem cell transplant. Source of these receptors: a child younger than two who had a stem cell transplant for acute myeloid leukemia, so the T cells may come from the graft donor.

This clonotype was recorded many times. The rearrangement joins TRBV5-1 to TRBJ2-7, with TRBD2 as a possible D gene (6 bases). Trimming took 2 bases from V and 3 from J, leaving 12 bases between them. The CDR3 runs to 14 residues. Per germline, CDR1 SGHRS and CDR2 YFSETQ. CDR3 nucleotides: TGCGCCAGCAGCTTCGACCCCGGGAGCTACGAGCAGTACTTC. Residues: CASSFDPGSYEQYF.

This clonotype was detected ten times or more. This chain joins TRBV15 and TRBJ1-2; D might be TRBD1 (5 bases). The CDR3 is 13 amino acids. V shed 5 bases and J shed 5 bases, with 12 bases lying between them. Germline-derived CDR1 and CDR2 are LNHNV and YYDKDF (reference sequence). DNA of the CDR3: TGTGCCACCAGCCTAGAGGGACCTTATGGCTACACCTTC. Translated: CATSLEGPYGYTF. Variable domain in full (rest from reference TRBV15 and TRBJ1-2): DAMVIQNPRYQVTQFGKPVTLSCSQTLNHNVMYWYQQKSSQAPKLLFHYYDKDFNNEADTPDNFQSRRPNTSFCFLDIRSPGLGDTAMYLCATSLEGPYGYTFGSGTRLTVV.

This clonotype was picked up many times. The rearrangement uses TRBV7-2 and TRBJ1-2, with D possibly matching TRBD1 (6 bases). V was cut by 3 bases and J by 3 bases, with 14 bases left in between. The CDR3 is made up of 15 amino acids. Germline V lookup: CDR1 SGHTA, CDR2 FQGNSA. CDR3: CASSFSGGAHYGYTF. The CDR3 bases are TGTGCCAGCAGCTTTAGTGGGGGGGCTCACTATGGCTACACCTTC.

This clonotype showed up many times. The chain uses TRBV4-2 and TRBJ2-5; 9 nucleotides line up with TRBD1. Trimming took 6 bases from V and 2 from J; bases not matched to a gene: 10. This CDR3 region has 16 residues. Germline assignment: CDR1 LGHNA and CDR2 YNFKEQ. The CDR3 loop reads CASSFSGTGNQETQYF. The CDR3 DNA reads TGTGCCAGCAGTTTCTCCGGGACAGGGAATCAAGAGACCCAGTACTTC.

This clonotype was counted at least ten times. The rearrangement joins TRBV4-3 to TRBJ1-5; D remains ambiguous. V was trimmed by 0 bases and J by 0 bases, leaving 9 bases between them. Germline V gene lookup returns CDR1 LGHNA and CDR2 YSLEER. This CDR3 spans 16 amino acids. DNA for the CDR3: TGCGCCAGCAGCCAAGACCTACTGGTTAGCAATCAGCCCCAGCATTTT. This encodes CASSQDLLVSNQPQHF.

This clonotype came up many times. CDR3 in amino acids: CASNLIGAGNQPQHF. DNA of the CDR3: TGTGCCAGCAACCTAATCGGGGCGGGCAATCAGCCCCAGCATTTT. The chain couples TRBV28 to TRBJ1-5; D is possibly TRBD1 (5 bases). CDR1 and CDR2 from the germline V gene are MDHEN and SYDVKM. Trimming left V 7 bases short and J 2 bases short, with 15 bases between. CDR3 length: 15 residues.

Ten or more counts support this clonotype. DNA of the CDR3: TGTGCCAGCAGTTTAGGGTCTAGCCTGTACTTC. Translation: CASSLGSSLYF. The chain combines TRBV12-3 or TRBV12-4 with TRBJ2-5, with D possibly matching TRBD2 (5 bases). The CDR3 runs 11 residues. Trimming took 1 base from V and 13 from J, leaving 10 bases between them.

This clonotype was recorded many times. The chain is built from TRBV6-2 or TRBV6-3 and TRBJ1-2; D perhaps matches TRBD1 (6 bases). V was shortened by 1 base and J by 0 bases, with 9 bases between the two germline ends. The germline gives CDR1 MNHEY, CDR2 SVGEGT. This CDR3 contains 15 residues. In DNA form, the CDR3 reads TGTGCCAGCAGTTACTTCGACAGGACTAACTATGGCTACACCTTC. Its protein is CASSYFDRTNYGYTF.

There are many counts of this clonotype. This rearrangement joins TRBV10-3 to TRBJ1-2; 7 bases map to TRBD1. V dropped 7 bases and J dropped 2; count of bases not matched to a gene: 10. This CDR3 comprises 15 residues. Germline V gene sequence: CDR1 ENHRY, CDR2 SYGVKD. The CDR3 sequence is CAIKTGQPLNYGYTF. In nucleotides, the CDR3 is TGTGCCATCAAAACGGGACAGCCCTTGAACTATGGCTACACCTTC.

The table lists this clonotype with many counts. J is TRBJ2-1 and V is TRBV28, with TRBD2 matching over 10 bases. The CDR3 covers 13 residues. CDR1 and CDR2 from the germline V gene are MDHEN and SYDVKM. This CDR3 is CATQREGGNEQFF. CDR3 coding DNA: TGTGCGACCCAGCGGGAGGGTGGAAATGAGCAGTTCTTC.

This clonotype was observed at least ten times. The chain uses TRBV20-1 and TRBJ2-7; 7 bases line up with TRBD1. The CDR3 is made up of 15 amino acids. Germline CDR1 DFQATT, CDR2 SNEGSKA (reference sequence). The junction had 17 bases not matched to a gene; V was cut back by 6 bases and J by 6 bases. The CDR3 DNA follows: TGCAGTGCGCCACAGGTAGAGGGGGCTGGTGCCGAGCAGTACTTC. Protein sequence: CSAPQVEGAGAEQYF.

This clonotype was found many times. This chain joins TRBV25-1 and TRBJ2-5; D gene unclear. Germline assignment: CDR1 MGHDK and CDR2 SYGVNS. The CDR3 covers 11 residues. V gave up 1 base and J gave up 13 bases, with 10 bases separating them. CDR3 coding DNA: TGTGCCAGCAGTGAATCAACTCGGTCGTACTTC. Translation gives CASSESTRSYF.